Each of the 12 T cell receptor beta chains below was sequenced from the same sample in a study of blood T cells in healthy people across ages. The use of a sample-barcoded 5' primer and a J-beta primer mix characterized a second PCR of roughly 6 to 12 cycles. TCRdb re-derived calls from the 5' RACE reads in MiXCR, one entry per CDR3 protein. The sample comprises some 930,000 distinct CDR3 sequences, around 29% of which are singletons, and roughly 10% rests with the top ten. This same sample was also taken into another study, of T cells of mothers and their children.

Sequencing used blood. The receptors were gathered from a woman in her 40s in good health.

This clonotype occurred a few times. V usage is TRBV7-2 and J usage is TRBJ2-4; possibly TRBD1 for D (8 bases). V gave up 6 bases and J gave up 0 bases, with 18 bases separating them. CDR3 length: 17 amino acids. Germline CDR1 reads SGHTA; CDR2 reads FQGNSA. CDR3 sequence reads: CASRADRGGGAKNIQYF. Here the CDR3 DNA reads TGTGCCAGCAGAGCTGACAGGGGCGGGGGAGCCAAAAACATTCAGTACTTC.

This clonotype was detected many times. The gene calls are TRBV12-3 or TRBV12-4 and TRBJ2-5; no reliable D call. V was cut by 3 bases and J by 5 bases, with 10 bases left in between. CDR3 length: 13 amino acids. CDR3 nucleotide sequence: TGTGCCAGCAGTTTTCTAGGTCCGGAGACCCAGTACTTC. Translation gives CASSFLGPETQYF.

The V gene is TRBV7-9, the J gene TRBJ1-4; D not certain. The V and J ends lost 2 bases and 0 bases respectively, with 10 bases between them. This CDR3 is built from 16 residues. Germline CDR1 and CDR2: SEHNR and FQNEAQ (reference sequence). In DNA form, the CDR3 reads TGTGCCAGCAGCTTAAACAAAGCAACAACTAATGAAAAACTGTTTTTT. Translation: CASSLNKATTNEKLFF.

This clonotype has just a few counts. The chain links TRBV6-6 to TRBJ1-1, with 7 bases fitting TRBD1. V dropped 2 bases and J dropped 11; count of bases not matched to a gene: 11. Germline CDR1 and CDR2: MNHNY and SVGAGI (reference sequence). The CDR3 consists of 14 residues. The chain's CDR3 is CASSYKGAGAGAFF. In DNA form, the CDR3 reads TGTGCCAGCAGTTACAAGGGGGCAGGGGCAGGGGCTTTCTTT.

This clonotype was found a few times. The genes are TRBV7-8 and TRBJ1-6; D call uncertain. Between the trimmed V and J ends, which lost 0 bases and 0 bases, there was a span of 9 bases. CDR1 SGHVS and CDR2 FQNEAQ come from the germline V gene. The CDR3 contains 17 residues. CDR3 sequence reads: CASSLAGVNSYNSPLHF. CDR3 DNA: TGTGCCAGCAGCTTAGCAGGTGTTAACTCCTATAATTCACCCCTCCACTTT. Supplemented by reference TRBV7-8 and TRBJ1-6, the full variable domain reads GAGVSQSPRYKVAKRGQDVALRCDPISGHVSLFWYQQALGQGPEFLTYFQNEAQLDKSGLPSDRFFAERPEGSVSTLKIQRTQQEDSAVYLCASSLAGVNSYNSPLHFGNGTRLTVT.

V usage is TRBV7-3 and J usage is TRBJ2-2, with TRBD2 identical over 7 bases. V lost 5 bases and J lost 6; bases outside the gene matches: 6. The CDR3 has 14 residues. The germline V gene has CDR1 SGHTA and CDR2 FQGTGA. CDR3 nucleotide sequence: TGTGCCAGCAGCCGCGGGGGAGCCCCCGGGGAGCTGTTTTTT. As protein: CASSRGGAPGELFF.

This clonotype was observed many times. This chain connects TRBV5-1 to TRBJ2-1; 9 nucleotides line up with TRBD1. CDR1 and CDR2 (germline): SGHRS, YFSETQ. The CDR3 is 16 residues long. Trimming cost V 4 bases and J 4 bases; bases outside gene matches: 9. The DNA for the CDR3 is TGCGCCAGCAGCGAAAACCGGGACAGGGCATACAATGAGCAGTTCTTC. Translation gives CASSENRDRAYNEQFF. The entire variable domain, with the rest obtained from reference TRBV5-1 and TRBJ2-1, is as follows: KAGVTQTPRYLIKTRGQQVTLSCSPISGHRSVSWYQQTPGQGLQFLFEYFSETQRNKGNFPGRFSGRQFSNSRSEMNVSTLELGDSALYLCASSENRDRAYNEQFFGPGTRLTVL.

This rearrangement joins TRBV20-1 to TRBJ1-2; D possibly corresponds to TRBD1 (5 bases). The CDR3 is made up of 13 amino acids. Germline loops: CDR1 DFQATT, CDR2 SNEGSKA (reference sequence). V was pared by 5 bases and J by 6 bases, with 16 bases between. The CDR3 reads CSARAKGRDGYTF. The DNA of the CDR3 is TGCAGTGCTCGGGCTAAGGGACGGGATGGCTACACCTTC.

This clonotype has at least ten counts. The rearrangement links TRBV9 to TRBJ2-5; 10 nucleotides align to TRBD2. The CDR3 sequence is 17 residues long. Trimming at V came to 0 bases and at J to 5 bases, leaving 10 bases not matched to a gene. Germline values: CDR1 SGDLS, CDR2 YYNGEE. The CDR3 protein is CASSVVPLAGGRETQYF. CDR3 sequence (DNA): TGTGCCAGCAGCGTAGTCCCTTTAGCGGGGGGCAGGGAGACCCAGTACTTC.

Many counts were recorded for this clonotype. The chain combines TRBV30 with TRBJ2-1; D tentatively fits TRBD1 or TRBD2 (6 bases each). CDR1 is GTSNPN and CDR2 is SVGIG in the germline V gene (reference sequence). This CDR3 has 16 amino acids. Trimming took 3 bases from V and 4 from J, leaving 19 bases between them. The CDR3 DNA is TGTGCCTGGAGCCATCGGGGGCCACTTCAATACAATGAGCAGTTCTTC. Translation gives CAWSHRGPLQYNEQFF.

The rearrangement joins TRBV6-9 to TRBJ2-1; tentative D call: TRBD2 (5 bases). With 6 bases removed from V and 8 bases from J, the gap between germline ends came to 11 bases. The germline CDR1 and CDR2 sequences are MNHGY and SVAAGI. The CDR3 is 12 amino acids. The CDR3 region is CASRFGRYEQFF. Written as DNA, the CDR3 is TGTGCCAGCAGATTTGGGAGATATGAGCAGTTCTTC.

This clonotype was seen more than once but under ten times. V gene TRBV7-2 combines with J gene TRBJ2-3; no reliable D call. V dropped 4 bases and J dropped 3 bases, with 8 bases sitting between them. Germline lookup yields CDR1 SGHTA and CDR2 FQGNSA. The CDR3 is made up of 13 amino acids. CDR3 nucleotide sequence: TGTGCCAGCAGCTCCCATGGGACAGATACGCAGTATTTT. It yields the protein CASSSHGTDTQYF.